The entry below gives a single T cell receptor beta chain sequence along with its context. Its specificity is not known. TCRdb fed the 5' RACE reads into MiXCR, producing one record per CDR3 protein. The sample holds over 600,000 distinct CDR3 sequences, under 20% seen once. The CDR3 contains 15 residues. Germline V gene sequence: CDR1 SQVTM, CDR2 ANQGSEA. The ends were cut back, 4 bases at V and 8 bases at J, with 20 bases in the middle. The source of the sample is a study of CD8 T cells in ankylosing spondylitis. Study-wide findings and caveats: CD8+ cells made up the disease-linked clones, which were relatively rare in peripheral blood. Roughly 8 highly homologous variants made up a TCR beta motif, and this motif appeared characteristic of ankylosing spondylitis blood.

The gene calls are TRBV29-1 and TRBJ2-2; D is possibly TRBD1 (5 bases). This receptor was obtained from a male donor with ankylosing spondylitis. What was sequenced was blood, either unsorted or a sorted T cell fraction (not recorded which). In DNA form, the CDR3 reads TGCAGCGTTGTTTACATTGGGGCGTCTGGAGGGGAGCTGTTTTTT. This codes for CSVVYIGASGGELFF.